The sequence of this TCR beta chain was determined in a study of blood T cell repertoires in COVID-19. TCRdb's copy holds only in-frame clones and misses some; the assay was immunoSEQ multiplex PCR. Found here are under 250,000 clones, 70% to 80% of them singletons; the top ten hold around 5.4%. The V end was cut by 4 bases, the J end by 9 bases, with 14 bases between. The CDR3 is 13 amino acids. Germline V gene data show CDR1 as SGDLS and CDR2 as YYNGEE. The TCR sequence derives from a woman aged 40 to 50 with COVID-19, enrolled during active disease. The sequenced material came from peripheral blood. This chain connects TRBV9 to TRBJ2-1; the D is unclear. CDR3 sequence: CASSFADGIEQFF. For the CDR3, the DNA is TGTGCCAGCAGCTTTGCGGATGGTATTGAGCAGTTCTTC.